This entry lists 32 T cell receptor beta chains sequenced from one sample in a study of T cell responses to AZD1222 COVID-19 vaccine. Profiled with immunoSEQ multiplex PCR; TCRdb holds only in-frame clones, not every one. The sample shows fewer than 250,000 clones, 80% to 95% of them seen only once. The starting material was peripheral blood, obtained on day 0 of AZD1222 vaccination. Receptors originate from an adult in good health.

The rearrangement links TRBV7-2 to TRBJ1-1, with D unclear. Trimming cost V 1 base and J 6 bases, with 9 bases left between them. The germline V gene has CDR1 SGHTA and CDR2 FQGNSA. The CDR3 length is 13 residues. CDR3 nucleotide sequence: TGTGCCAGCAGCTTAGAGGCAGCCCCTGAAGCTTTCTTT. Its translation: CASSLEAAPEAFF. The entire variable domain, with the rest obtained from reference TRBV7-2 and TRBJ1-1, is as follows: GAGVSQSPSNKVTEKGKDVELRCDPISGHTALYWYRQSLGQGLEFLIYFQGNSAPDKSGLPSDRFSAERTGGSVSTLTIQRTQQEDSAVYLCASSLEAAPEAFFGQGTRLTVV.

This clone was recorded only once. The chain is built from TRBV6-6 and TRBJ1-1; TRBD1 is a possible D gene (6 bases). Germline loops: CDR1 MNHNY, CDR2 SVGAGI (reference sequence). V lost 6 bases, J lost 1 base, and 9 bases lay in between. The CDR3 runs 13 residues. The CDR3 nucleotides are TGTGCCAGCAGGTTAGGGGGGAACACTGAAGCTTTCTTT. Translation: CASRLGGNTEAFF.

This chain joins TRBV27 and TRBJ1-1, with 8 positions matching TRBD1. CDR3 size: 15 residues. Germline V gene lookup returns CDR1 MNHEY and CDR2 SMNVEV (reference sequence). The V segment lost 7 bases and the J segment 0 bases; nucleotides outside the gene matches: 7. In nucleotides, the CDR3 is TGTGCCAGCATAGACAGGGGCCTTATGAACACTGAAGCTTTCTTT. This translates into CASIDRGLMNTEAFF.

The V gene is TRBV12-3 or TRBV12-4, the J gene TRBJ1-2; a possible D gene is TRBD1 (6 bases). The CDR3 covers 12 residues. V was cut by 5 bases and J by 4 bases, with 8 bases left in between. This CDR3 is CASSRGGYGYTF. The CDR3 coding sequence is TGTGCCAGCAGTAGGGGGGGCTATGGCTACACCTTC.

This clone is a singleton in its sample. The rearrangement uses TRBV5-4 and TRBJ1-6, with 11 bases lining up with TRBD1. Germline V gives CDR1 SGHNT, CDR2 YYREEE (reference sequence). V lost 6 bases, J lost 8 bases, and 7 bases stayed unmatched. The CDR3 extends over 15 amino acids. The CDR3 sequence is CASNSGTGGYSPLHF. Here the CDR3 DNA reads TGTGCCAGCAACTCCGGGACAGGGGGTTATTCACCCCTCCACTTT.

In its sample, this clone was seen once. The chain employs TRBV20-1 and TRBJ2-7, with TRBD2 as a possible D gene (5 bases). CDR3 size: 14 residues. V was cut by 3 bases and J by 1 base, with 13 bases left in between. Germline V CDR1 and CDR2: DFQATT, SNEGSKA (reference sequence). The CDR3 loop reads CSASRLAGSYEQYF. The CDR3 DNA reads as TGCAGTGCTAGTCGCCTAGCTGGTTCCTACGAGCAGTACTTC.

This chain connects TRBV14 to TRBJ1-2; no clear D. Trimming removed 4 bases from V and 2 bases from J, with 14 bases in between. Germline CDR1 reads SGHDN; CDR2 reads FVKESK. The CDR3 sequence is 15 residues long. In DNA, the CDR3 is TGTGCCAGCAGCCGGGATAACTGGGTGAACTATGGCTACACCTTC. Its translation is CASSRDNWVNYGYTF.

This chain uses TRBV7-2 with TRBJ1-5; tentative D call: TRBD1 (5 bases). This CDR3 has 15 amino acids. Germline CDR1 reads SGHTA; CDR2 reads FQGNSA. Trimming cost V 2 bases and J 2 bases, with 10 bases left between them. For the CDR3, the DNA is TGTGCCAGCAGCTTATCCGGGGGTGGCAATCAGCCCCAGCATTTT. This encodes CASSLSGGGNQPQHF. Full variable domain (missing parts from reference TRBV7-2 and TRBJ1-5): GAGVSQSPSNKVTEKGKDVELRCDPISGHTALYWYRQSLGQGLEFLIYFQGNSAPDKSGLPSDRFSAERTGGSVSTLTIQRTQQEDSAVYLCASSLSGGGNQPQHFGDGTRLSIL.

This chain uses TRBV19 with TRBJ1-5; no firm D call. The CDR3 has 13 residues. The ends were cut back, 3 bases at V and 7 bases at J, with 10 bases in the middle. Germline V gene sequence: CDR1 LNHDA, CDR2 SQIVND (reference sequence). The chain's CDR3 is CASSISEQQPQHF. In DNA, the CDR3 is TGTGCCAGTAGTATTTCCGAACAACAGCCCCAGCATTTT.

The V gene is TRBV6-5, the J gene TRBJ1-2, with unresolved D. CDR1 is MNHEY and CDR2 is SVGAGI in the germline V gene. The CDR3 spans 15 residues. V lost 0 bases and J lost 2, with 10 bases in between. CDR3 nucleotides: TGTGCCAGCAGTTACTCCAAGGGTTTCAACTATGGCTACACCTTC. Amino acid sequence: CASSYSKGFNYGYTF.

CDR3 nucleotides: TGTGCCAGCAGTAAAAGATACGTCCAACAGGGGAATCAGCCCCAGCATTTT. Protein: CASSKRYVQQGNQPQHF. The rearrangement links TRBV27 to TRBJ1-5; 7 bases align to TRBD1. CDR1 and CDR2 from the germline V gene are MNHEY and SMNVEV (reference sequence). V gave up 5 bases and J gave up 4 bases; unmatched junction bases: 14. The CDR3 length is 17 residues.

This rearrangement joins TRBV7-2 to TRBJ1-5; maybe TRBD1 (5 bases). Looked up from germline, CDR1 is SGHTA and CDR2 is FQGNSA. CDR3 length: 13 residues. V shed 4 bases and J shed 4 bases, with 8 bases lying between them. Here the CDR3 DNA reads TGTGCCAGCAGCTGGGACGGTAATCAGCCCCAGCATTTT. Its protein is CASSWDGNQPQHF.

The V call is TRBV28, the J call TRBJ1-2; 7 bases fit TRBD1. The V gene end was trimmed by 5 bases and the J gene end by 8 bases; junction bases not matched to a gene: 8. This CDR3 has 13 amino acids. In germline, CDR1 is MDHEN, CDR2 SYDVKM. The CDR3 DNA follows: TGTGCCAGCAGTCAACCAACAGGGGACGGCTACACCTTC. As protein: CASSQPTGDGYTF.

V gene TRBV7-2 combines with J gene TRBJ1-1; D perhaps matches TRBD1 (6 bases). Germline CDR1 reads SGHTA; CDR2 reads FQGNSA. Trimming left V 5 bases short and J 1 base short, with 11 bases between. The CDR3 spans 14 residues. The CDR3 nucleotides read TGTGCCAGCAGCCCCGGGACAAGGAACACTGAAGCTTTCTTT. It specifies CASSPGTRNTEAFF.

The chain links TRBV6-5 to TRBJ2-2; D is unresolved. This CDR3 comprises 14 residues. Germline V gives CDR1 MNHEY, CDR2 SVGAGI. Between the trimmed V and J ends, which lost 4 bases and 2 bases, there was a span of 8 bases. The CDR3: CASSLRHNTGELFF. CDR3 nucleotide sequence: TGTGCCAGCAGTTTGCGTCATAACACCGGGGAGCTGTTTTTT.

The J gene is TRBJ1-2, the V gene TRBV18, with D tentatively TRBD1 (5 bases). Germline values: CDR1 KGHSH, CDR2 LQKENI. The length of the CDR3 is 11 residues. The V end lost 3 bases, the J end lost 8 bases, and 7 bases lay between the germline ends. The CDR3 coding sequence is TGTGCCAGCTCACCGGGGGTGGGCTACACCTTC. It codes for CASSPGVGYTF.

This rearrangement joins TRBV29-1 to TRBJ1-2; a possible D gene is TRBD1 (5 bases). This CDR3 spans 16 amino acids. Trimming removed 4 bases at V and 0 bases at J, with 18 bases between. Germline assignment: CDR1 SQVTM and CDR2 ANQGSEA. The CDR3 protein is CSVGGLQQGANYGYTF. The DNA of the CDR3 is TGCAGCGTTGGGGGTCTGCAGCAGGGTGCTAACTATGGCTACACCTTC.

This chain links TRBV5-1 with TRBJ2-1, with a tentative D call TRBD2 (6 bases). This CDR3 spans 16 amino acids. Germline V lookup: CDR1 SGHRS, CDR2 YFSETQ. Trimming removed 5 bases from V and 0 bases from J, with 15 bases in between. The CDR3 DNA sequence: TGCGCCAGCAGAGCCGGGACTGGAAGCTCCTACAATGAGCAGTTCTTC. Amino acid sequence: CASRAGTGSSYNEQFF.

The CDR3 region has the DNA TGTGCCAGCAGCTTAAGTGTGGGCTCCTACGAGCAGTACTTC. Protein sequence: CASSLSVGSYEQYF. The gene calls are TRBV7-7 and TRBJ2-7; D uncertain. The V and J ends lost 2 bases and 0 bases respectively, with 8 bases between them. CDR3 length: 14 amino acids. The germline V gene encodes CDR1 SSHAT and CDR2 FNYEAQ (reference sequence).

The rearrangement uses TRBV30 and TRBJ1-6; D not resolved. CDR1 is GTSNPN and CDR2 is SVGIG in the germline V gene (reference sequence). CDR3 size: 15 residues. V shed 0 bases and J shed 14 bases, with 20 bases lying between them. CDR3 residues: CAWSVQDPRIGSLHF. The CDR3 nucleotides are TGTGCCTGGAGTGTGCAGGACCCTCGCATCGGATCCCTCCACTTT.

The DNA for the CDR3 is TGTGCCAGTAGCGGGGGGAACACCGGGGAGCTGTTTTTT. Amino acid sequence: CASSGGNTGELFF. This chain joins TRBV19 and TRBJ2-2, with D maybe TRBD2 (6 bases). This CDR3 spans 13 amino acids. The V gene's germline CDR1 is LNHDA and CDR2 SQIVND (reference sequence). V gave up 6 bases and J gave up 1 base, with 6 bases separating them.

This chain links TRBV29-1 with TRBJ1-1; 11 nucleotides align to TRBD1. The trim removed 3 bases at V and 4 bases at J, leaving 4 bases unmatched. Germline CDR1 and CDR2: SQVTM and ANQGSEA. The CDR3 has 14 amino acids. The CDR3: CSVDPGQGGTEAFF. CDR3 DNA sequence: TGCAGCGTTGATCCGGGACAGGGGGGCACTGAAGCTTTCTTT.

V gene TRBV10-1 combines with J gene TRBJ1-2; 7 bases are shared with TRBD1. V shed 2 bases, J shed 8 bases, and the junction held 8 bases outside the gene matches. The CDR3 sequence is 14 residues long. The germline V gene has CDR1 WNHNN and CDR2 SYGVQD (reference sequence). The CDR3 loop is CASSEDSTGKGYTF. As DNA, the CDR3 is TGCGCCAGCAGTGAGGACTCGACAGGGAAGGGCTACACCTTC.

The genes are TRBV7-9 and TRBJ2-3; tentative D call: TRBD2 (5 bases). Germline lookup yields CDR1 SEHNR and CDR2 FQNEAQ (reference sequence). This CDR3 has 15 residues. The ends were cut back, 2 bases at V and 2 bases at J, with 11 bases in the middle. CDR3 in DNA: TGTGCCAGCAGCTTATGGAGGCTATACACAGATACGCAGTATTTT. It is translated as CASSLWRLYTDTQYF.

This rearrangement joins TRBV30 to TRBJ1-5; 7 bases align to TRBD1. V was clipped by 6 bases and J by 4 bases; unmatched bases: 6. This CDR3 has 13 residues. Germline V gene sequence: CDR1 GTSNPN, CDR2 SVGIG (reference sequence). The DNA of the CDR3 is TGTGCCTGCCAGACAGGGTCAAATCAGCCCCAGCATTTT. It specifies CACQTGSNQPQHF. The entire variable domain, with the rest obtained from reference TRBV30 and TRBJ1-5, is as follows: SQTIHQWPATLVQPVGSPLSLECTVEGTSNPNLYWYRQAAGRGLQLLFYSVGIGQISSEVPQNLSASRPQDRQFILSSKKLLLSDSGFYLCACQTGSNQPQHFGDGTRLSIL.

The J gene is TRBJ1-2, the V gene TRBV6-5; D gene uncertain. Trimming stripped 6 bases from V and 8 bases from J, with 22 bases between. Germline V lookup: CDR1 MNHEY, CDR2 SVGAGI. The CDR3 covers 15 residues. The CDR3 sequence: CASSLNIDRFLGYTF. CDR3 nucleotide sequence: TGTGCCAGCAGCCTTAACATAGACCGCTTTTTAGGCTACACCTTC.

The chain carries TRBV30 and TRBJ1-5; D is perhaps TRBD1 (5 bases). The CDR3 spans 13 residues. CDR1 and CDR2 from the germline V gene are GTSNPN and SVGIG (reference sequence). V lost 7 bases and J 4 bases, leaving 14 bases between the germline ends. The CDR3 nucleotides are TGTGCCTCTTCGGACACATATAATCAGCCCCAGCATTTT. This sequence encodes CASSDTYNQPQHF.

V is TRBV5-5 and J is TRBJ1-1, with unresolved D. Germline-derived CDR1 and CDR2 are SGHKS and YYEKEE (reference sequence). This CDR3 comprises 12 residues. V lost 2 bases and J 1 base, leaving 3 bases between the germline ends. CDR3 in amino acids: CASSLQNTEAFF. DNA for the CDR3: TGTGCCAGCAGCTTACAGAACACTGAAGCTTTCTTT.

Only one count was recorded for this clone. The rearrangement links TRBV19 to TRBJ1-6; D is undetermined. The CDR3 is 13 amino acids. Per germline, CDR1 LNHDA and CDR2 SQIVND (reference sequence). Between the trimmed V and J ends, which lost 6 bases and 0 bases, there was a span of 3 bases. The CDR3 here is CASRGSYNSPLHF. The CDR3 DNA follows: TGTGCCAGTAGGGGCTCCTATAATTCACCCCTCCACTTT.

The chain employs TRBV5-1 and TRBJ2-5; 10 nucleotides align to TRBD1. The CDR3 has 15 residues. Germline CDR1 reads SGHRS; CDR2 reads YFSETQ. With V trimmed by 4 bases and J by 5 bases, 8 bases remained unmatched. The CDR3 loop is CASSPLPGQGETQYF. The CDR3, as DNA: TGCGCCAGCAGCCCGCTCCCGGGACAGGGGGAGACCCAGTACTTC.

Only a few counts were recorded for this clone. The chain employs TRBV14 and TRBJ2-7, with TRBD1 as a possible D gene (6 bases). With 2 bases removed from V and 1 base from J, the gap between germline ends came to 12 bases. The CDR3 is 15 residues long. Germline assignment: CDR1 SGHDN and CDR2 FVKESK. The CDR3 here is CASSQRWGRSYEQYF. The CDR3 bases are TGTGCCAGCAGCCAAAGGTGGGGGCGATCCTACGAGCAGTACTTC.

This clone occurred once. The CDR3 sequence: CASSLGGGAYTGELFF. Written as DNA, the CDR3 is TGTGCCAGCAGCTTAGGCGGGGGGGCCTACACCGGGGAGCTGTTTTTT. The V call is TRBV13, the J call TRBJ2-2, with 8 bases matching TRBD2. The CDR3 extends over 16 amino acids. Looked up from germline, CDR1 is PRHDT and CDR2 is FYEKMQ (reference sequence). The J segment lost 3 bases and the V segment lost 0 bases, leaving 3 bases of the junction unmatched.